This paragraph reports one T cell receptor beta chain. This entry is derived from a study of chemoradiotherapy in HPV16-positive cancers. Method: immunoSEQ multiplex PCR; TCRdb's copy keeps in-frame clones and lacks some. The sample yields approximately 58,000 clones, about 92% seen once. Germline V gives CDR1 MDHEN, CDR2 SYDVKM. V lost 6 bases and J 3 bases, leaving 14 bases between the germline ends. This CDR3 comprises 14 residues. The source was blood, collected from a patient who underwent chemoradiotherapy. V and J are TRBV28 and TRBJ1-1; tentatively, D is TRBD1 (5 bases). The source is a human donor with HPV-associated anogenital cancer. CDR3 amino acids: CASRRGHRDTEAFF. The CDR3 bases are TGTGCCAGCAGGAGAGGACATCGGGACACTGAAGCTTTCTTT. Combining the CDR3 with reference TRBV28 and TRBJ1-1 gives the whole variable domain DVKVTQSSRYLVKRTGEKVFLECVQDMDHENMFWYRQDPGLGLRLIYFSYDVKMKEKGDIPEGYSVSREKKERFSLILESASTNQTSMYLCASRRGHRDTEAFFGQGTRLTVV.